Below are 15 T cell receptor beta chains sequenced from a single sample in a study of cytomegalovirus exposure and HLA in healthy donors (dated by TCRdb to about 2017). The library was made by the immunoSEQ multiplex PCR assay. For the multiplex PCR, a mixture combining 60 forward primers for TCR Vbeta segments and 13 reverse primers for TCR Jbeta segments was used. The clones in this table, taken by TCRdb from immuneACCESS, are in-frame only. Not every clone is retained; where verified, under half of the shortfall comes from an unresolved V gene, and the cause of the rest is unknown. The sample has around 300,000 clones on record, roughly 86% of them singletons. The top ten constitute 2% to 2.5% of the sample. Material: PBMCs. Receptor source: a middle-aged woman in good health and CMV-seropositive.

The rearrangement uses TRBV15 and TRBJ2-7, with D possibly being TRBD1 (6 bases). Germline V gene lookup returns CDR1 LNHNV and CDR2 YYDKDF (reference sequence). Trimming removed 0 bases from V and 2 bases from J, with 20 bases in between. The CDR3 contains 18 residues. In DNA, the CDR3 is TGTGCCACCAGCAGAGAGATTCTTTCTGGGGACACCGCCTACGAGCAGTACTTC. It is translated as CATSREILSGDTAYEQYF.

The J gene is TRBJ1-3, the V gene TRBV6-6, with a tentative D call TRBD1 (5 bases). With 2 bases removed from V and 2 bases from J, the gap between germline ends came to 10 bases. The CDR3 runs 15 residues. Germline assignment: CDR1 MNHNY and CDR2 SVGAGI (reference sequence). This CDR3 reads CASSYTWTTGNTIYF. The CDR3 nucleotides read TGTGCCAGCAGTTACACCTGGACAACTGGAAACACCATATATTTT.

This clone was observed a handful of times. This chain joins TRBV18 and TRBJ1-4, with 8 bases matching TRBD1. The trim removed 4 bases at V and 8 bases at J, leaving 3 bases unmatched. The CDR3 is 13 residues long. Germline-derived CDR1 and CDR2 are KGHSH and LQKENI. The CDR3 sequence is CASSQDRDEKLFF. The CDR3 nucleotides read TGTGCCAGCTCACAGGACAGGGACGAAAAACTGTTTTTT.

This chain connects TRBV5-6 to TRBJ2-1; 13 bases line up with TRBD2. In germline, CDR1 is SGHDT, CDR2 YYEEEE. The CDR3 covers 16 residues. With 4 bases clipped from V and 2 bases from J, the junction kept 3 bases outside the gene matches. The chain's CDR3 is CASSGGTSGAYNEQFF. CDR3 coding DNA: TGTGCCAGCAGCGGGGGGACTAGCGGGGCCTACAATGAGCAGTTCTTC.

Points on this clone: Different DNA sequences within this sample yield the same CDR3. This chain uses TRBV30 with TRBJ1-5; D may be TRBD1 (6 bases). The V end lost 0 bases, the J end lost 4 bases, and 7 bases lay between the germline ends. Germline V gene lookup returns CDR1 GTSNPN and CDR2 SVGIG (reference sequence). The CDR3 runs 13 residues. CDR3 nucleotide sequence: TGTGCCTGGAGTGTGAGGGGGAATCAGCCCCAGCATTTT. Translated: CAWSVRGNQPQHF.

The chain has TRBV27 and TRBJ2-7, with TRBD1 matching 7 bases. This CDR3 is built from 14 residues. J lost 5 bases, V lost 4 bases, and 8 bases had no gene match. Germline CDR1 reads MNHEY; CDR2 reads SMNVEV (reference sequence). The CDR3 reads CASSSYRDSDEQYF. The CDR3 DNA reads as TGTGCCAGCAGTTCATACCGGGACAGCGACGAGCAGTACTTC.

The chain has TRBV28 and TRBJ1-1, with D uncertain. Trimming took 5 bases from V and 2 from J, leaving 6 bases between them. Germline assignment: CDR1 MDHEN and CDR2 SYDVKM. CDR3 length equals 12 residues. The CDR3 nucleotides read TGTGCCAGCAGTGACTTTAACACTGAAGCTTTCTTT. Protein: CASSDFNTEAFF.

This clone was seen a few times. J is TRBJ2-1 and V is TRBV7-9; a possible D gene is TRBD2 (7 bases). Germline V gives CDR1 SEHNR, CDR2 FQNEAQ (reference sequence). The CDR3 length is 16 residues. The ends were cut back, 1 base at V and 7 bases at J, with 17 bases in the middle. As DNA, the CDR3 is TGTGCCAGCAGCTTAGTGGGCGGGGGCCCCGGTAATGAGCAGTTCTTC. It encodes CASSLVGGGPGNEQFF.

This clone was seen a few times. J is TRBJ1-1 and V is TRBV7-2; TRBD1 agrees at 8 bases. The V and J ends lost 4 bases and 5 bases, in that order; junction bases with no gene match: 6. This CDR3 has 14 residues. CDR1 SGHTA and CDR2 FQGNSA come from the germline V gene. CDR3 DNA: TGTGCCAGCAGCTCATCAGGGGGCGCGACTGAAGCTTTCTTT. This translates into CASSSSGGATEAFF.

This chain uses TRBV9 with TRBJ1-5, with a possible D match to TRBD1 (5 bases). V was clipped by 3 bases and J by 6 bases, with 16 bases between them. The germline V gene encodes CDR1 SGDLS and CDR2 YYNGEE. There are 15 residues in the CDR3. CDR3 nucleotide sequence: TGTGCCAGCAGCGCCGGGGGATCTATGGGTCAGCCCCAGCATTTT. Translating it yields CASSAGGSMGQPQHF.

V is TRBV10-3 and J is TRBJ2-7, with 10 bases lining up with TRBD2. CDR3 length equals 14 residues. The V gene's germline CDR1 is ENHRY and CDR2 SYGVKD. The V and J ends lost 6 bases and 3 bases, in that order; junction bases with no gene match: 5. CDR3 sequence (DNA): TGTGCCATCAGCACCCGGACTAGCGGCTACGAGCAGTACTTC. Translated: CAISTRTSGYEQYF.

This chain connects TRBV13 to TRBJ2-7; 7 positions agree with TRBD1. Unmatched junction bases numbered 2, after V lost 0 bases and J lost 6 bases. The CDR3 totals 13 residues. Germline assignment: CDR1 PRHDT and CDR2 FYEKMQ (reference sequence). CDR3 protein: CASSLGTGSEQYF. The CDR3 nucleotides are TGTGCCAGCAGCTTAGGGACAGGGAGCGAGCAGTACTTC.

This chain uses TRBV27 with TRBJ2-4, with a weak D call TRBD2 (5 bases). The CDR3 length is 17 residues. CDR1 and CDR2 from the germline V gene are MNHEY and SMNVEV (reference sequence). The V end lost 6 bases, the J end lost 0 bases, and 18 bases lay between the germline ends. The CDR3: CASRPPAGARAKNIQYF. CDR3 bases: TGTGCCAGCAGGCCTCCGGCGGGTGCGCGAGCCAAAAACATTCAGTACTTC.

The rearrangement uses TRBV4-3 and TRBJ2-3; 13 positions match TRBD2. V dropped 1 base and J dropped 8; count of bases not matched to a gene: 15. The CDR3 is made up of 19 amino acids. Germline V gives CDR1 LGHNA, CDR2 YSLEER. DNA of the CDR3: TGCGCCAGCAGCCAAGGGCCCGGACTAGCGGGAGTGGGGGGGGGTACGCAGTATTTT. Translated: CASSQGPGLAGVGGGTQYF.

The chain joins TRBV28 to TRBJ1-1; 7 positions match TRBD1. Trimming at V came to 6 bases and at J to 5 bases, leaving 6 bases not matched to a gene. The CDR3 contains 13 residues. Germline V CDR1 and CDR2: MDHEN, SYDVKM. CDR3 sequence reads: CASRSQGRTEAFF. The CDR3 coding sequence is TGTGCCAGCAGGTCACAGGGGAGGACTGAAGCTTTCTTT.